This note documents a single T cell receptor beta chain sequence. The antigen is not known. The CDR3 has 14 residues. With V trimmed by 4 bases and J by 4 bases, 7 bases remained unmatched. Germline assignment: CDR1 SGHDT and CDR2 YYEEEE. The primer mix had 60 Vbeta and 13 Jbeta primers. TCRdb keeps only in-frame clones here, not all; method: immunoSEQ multiplex PCR. Across roughly 74,000 clones, the top ten clones capture 7.5% of the sample. This entry belongs to a study of cytomegalovirus exposure and HLA in healthy donors. Whole-study findings and limits: TCR beta sequences numbering over 15,000 were associated with HLA alleles at 0.05 false discovery rate in a later analysis. TCR beta V- and J-gene trimming, according to a later analysis, was linked to a missense DCLRE1C variant.

This TCR was sampled from a female donor in good health and CMV-seropositive. The rearrangement links TRBV5-6 to TRBJ2-7; 8 bases align to TRBD1. Sequences were obtained from PBMCs. As DNA, the CDR3 is TGTGCCAGCAGCGAAACAGGGGGGATTTACGAGCAGTACTTC. Translated: CASSETGGIYEQYF.